This T cell receptor beta chain appears in the sequencing data of a study of blood T cell repertoires in COVID-19. This CDR3 region has 14 residues. The germline V gene has CDR1 SGHNT and CDR2 YENEEA. V was cut by 5 bases and J by 5 bases, with 15 bases left in between. TCRdb's copy holds only in-frame clones and misses some; the assay was immunoSEQ multiplex PCR. The sample has under 250,000 clones, around 83% seen once. The sequencing sample was made of peripheral blood. This sequence was found in a man aged 35 to 55 with active or convalescent COVID-19. The rearrangement links TRBV11-3 to TRBJ2-5; D is undetermined. The CDR3 nucleotides are TGTGCCAGCAGCCTAACTCTAATCGGGGAGACCCAGTACTTC. It specifies CASSLTLIGETQYF.